This TCR beta chain was captured in a study of blood T cell repertoires in COVID-19 (dated by TCRdb to about 2020). As for the study more broadly: Samples covering the acute and convalescent phases of COVID-19 were provided by collaborators in the United States, Italy and Spain. Samples were obtained from the ongoing ImmuneRACE study (first 160 participants) and from about 1,300 subjects provided by 6 global collaborators. The prospective study material was composed of cDNA or gDNA derived from T cells, B-cell-depleted T cells, or PBMCs. The repertoires were released in a freely available public database intended as a resource for research on the immune response to SARS-CoV-2. HLA class I and class II types, where available, came from metadata supplied by the sample provider rather than from assay-based typing. A de-identified subject ID, COVID-19 status, age in years and sex were almost always included in the sample metadata. Subjects who had been exposed to COVID-19, were actively infected with it, or had recovered from it provided the deeply sampled blood TCRbeta repertoires that made up the dataset. The paper's findings and limits, for the study overall: The quantity of clinical and demographic metadata differed by source and by participant and was supplied without curation.

CDR1 and CDR2 were assigned from the germline V gene (reference sequence) as LNHDA and SQIVND. The CDR3 goes from the cysteine to the phenylalanine over 17 residues. The DNA shown is the 51-base CDR3, in frame from base 1. Compared with germline, V lacks 5 bases and J lacks 6 bases; bases without a gene match: 14. One collaborating source in Seattle enrolled patients while the patients were actively infected and followed the patients over time throughout the course of disease. The collaborating institutions used their own protocols to collect whole blood in K2EDTA tubes. For TCRbeta analysis, collaborators shipped samples as frozen whole blood, isolated PBMCs, or DNA extracted from either of those sample types. As for this clone: No antigen is known for it. Per-base qualities were not stored, and no clone one base away is much larger.

The immunoSEQ Assay, a bias-controlled multiplex PCR, was used to amplify TCRbeta CDR3 regions from genomic DNA. Processing in the source paper ran as follows. The number of nucleated cells in each sample was estimated by amplification of reference gene primers within the assay. To quantify the absolute abundance of each unique TCRbeta CDR3 rearrangement, sequence reads were collapsed and filtered. For each sample, productive Simpson clonality was calculated as the square root of Simpson's diversity index across productive rearrangements. The immuneACCESS repertoire file appears here via TCRdb, limited to in-frame rearrangements. These files lack a portion of the clones; in checked studies, under half of the deficit traces to unresolved V genes, and the cause of the others is not known. V and J calls and clone size are copied from that table; D and trimming were computed from the DNA. This sample has 150,000 to 180,000 clones in its table, and roughly 84% of those were observed once. The leading ten clones occupy around 0.63% of the sample.

The sequenced material came from peripheral blood. The receptor comes from a man between 60 and 75 years old with COVID-19, enrolled during active disease. The chain couples TRBV19 to TRBJ2-5; 11 nucleotides in the junction match TRBD1. The CDR3 protein: CASSAPLGQGAGKTQYF. Here is the DNA: TGTGCCAGTAGTGCCCCTCTCGGACAGGGGGCAGGGAAGACCCAGTACTTC.